This passage covers 4 T cell receptor beta chains from one sample sequenced in a study of shared clonotypes between healthy human individuals. Produced via immunoSEQ multiplex PCR; TCRdb's table is partial and in-frame only. This sample has roughly 2.2 million clones, with just over 90% found just once. The specimen was naive CD4+ T cells from PBMCs. The subset was: CD45RA+ positively selected. The receptors shown here come from a man aged 18 to 35 in good health. Some clones in this sample may be carry-over from other donors' samples.

This CDR3 reads CASSLVDAYNEQFF. The CDR3 DNA reads TGCGCCAGCAGCTTGGTCGACGCCTACAATGAGCAGTTCTTC. This chain joins TRBV5-1 and TRBJ2-1; D not certain. Germline assignment: CDR1 SGHRS and CDR2 YFSETQ. The CDR3 is 14 amino acids. Trimming removed 0 bases at V and 2 bases at J, with 6 bases between.

The chain combines TRBV10-3 with TRBJ2-2; D not certain. This CDR3 spans 16 amino acids. Trimming left V 2 bases short and J 4 bases short, with 14 bases between. CDR1 is ENHRY, CDR2 SYGVKD, per germline. Written as DNA, the CDR3 is TGTGCCATCAGTGAGGACTCGCCCTACAGCACCGGGGAGCTGTTTTTT. It yields the protein CAISEDSPYSTGELFF.

The rearrangement links TRBV19 to TRBJ1-2, with TRBD1 identical over 8 bases. Germline values: CDR1 LNHDA, CDR2 SQIVND (reference sequence). This CDR3 comprises 15 residues. Unmatched junction bases numbered 9, after V lost 4 bases and J lost 5 bases. CDR3 DNA: TGTGCCAGTAGTAACCAGGGGGCAGCCGAATATGGCTACACCTTC. It translates to CASSNQGAAEYGYTF.

The V and J genes are TRBV2 and TRBJ2-2; 8 nucleotides align to TRBD1. V lost 2 bases to trimming and J lost 5 bases; unmatched junction nucleotides: 1. CDR3 length: 14 amino acids. The germline gives CDR1 SNHLY, CDR2 FYNNEI. The CDR3 DNA sequence: TGTGCCAGCAGTGAACAGGGGGCTACCGGGGAGCTGTTTTTT. It yields the protein CASSEQGATGELFF.